The rows below give T cell receptor beta chains drawn from one sample of a study of CD8 T cells in ankylosing spondylitis. Using its own MiXCR run on the 5' RACE reads, TCRdb lists one record per CDR3 protein. The profile shows fewer than 250,000 distinct CDR3 sequences, 10% to 13% of them singletons. Specimen: blood, either unsorted or a sorted T cell fraction (not recorded which). The receptors here all came from a male donor with ankylosing spondylitis or in good health (not recorded which). The CDR3 runs from the conserved cysteine through the conserved F or W. Clone size, where shown, is once, few, many, or a class for clones that have expanded.

V	size	CDR3
TRBV29-1	many	CSARRERGGYEQYF
TRBV10-1	many	CASSERGQGETGELFF
TRBV20-1	many	CSARDSQYVKGVHF
TRBV7-2	few	CASSPFARARAMYGYTF
TRBV18	NA	CASSETGDLRSAGANVLTF
TRBV4-1	many	CASSLETEIYEQYF
TRBV5-1	many	CASSSSLNTEAFF
TRBV24-1	many	CATSDRPFNEQFF
TRBV7-2	many	CASSPMDGSNYGYTF
TRBV4-2	many	CASSQDSKGRTDTQYF
TRBV2	NA	CASSPLGLREKLFF
TRBV30	many	CAWTRDIGAFF
TRBV3-1	many	CASSQGRLTGRESYEQYF
TRBV4-2	NA	CASSRGGQEETQYF
TRBV13	few	CASSPSNYLSGARRDTQYF
TRBV4-2	NA	CANSQDPMAASTDTQYF
TRBV12-3/TRBV12-4	many	CASKQDRGGYNEQFF
TRBV5-1	NA	CASSYGQPYGYTF
TRBV7-9	many	CASSSPSGTGVRDEQYF
TRBV10-2	NA	CASSEGIEQYF
TRBV4-1	many	CASSQGTVSRGGTTYEQYF
TRBV4-1	many	CASSSGLAGGVGEQFF
TRBV5-1	many	CASSLDANYGYTF
TRBV7-9	many	CASSPPGTSHNEQFF
TRBV29-1	many	CSVRRGGEPEQFF
TRBV30	few	CAWSWQKETQYF
TRBV6-4	few	CASSEHMNTEAFF
TRBV13	many	CASSLRLAGRTDTQYF
TRBV20-1	NA	CSARASLSYNSPLHF
TRBV4-1	many	CASSQDSATQYF
TRBV5-1	many	CASSPDIAGGVNEQFF
TRBV10-3	many	CAISDAGTAQETQYF
TRBV11-2	many	CASSRGTVGTDTQYF
TRBV7-2	NA	CASSLKGGTEAFF
TRBV20-1	many	CSARSGLAGISSYNEQFF
TRBV6-1	many	CASRYSSGYTF
TRBV4-1	many	CASSQDPQSPTYEQYF
TRBV4-2	many	CASSQEGGTGELFF
TRBV7-9	NA	CASTFTGVRDTQYF
TRBV5-1	many	CASSPGGQGGDTQYF
TRBV7-2	NA	CASNPGGISGNTIYF
TRBV6-2/TRBV6-3	NA	CASSTDRGLEQYF
TRBV5-1	few	CASSGLVITGELFF
TRBV7-8	many	CASSWSQGLNTEAFF
TRBV28	NA	CASRGQRETQYF
TRBV3-1	NA	CASSQDRGTSGSGETQYF